One and the same sample provided the 2 T cell receptor beta chains below, sequenced in a study of T cells in Graves' hyperthyroidism and ophthalmopathy. RNA transcripts were the template for amplifying TCR beta CDR3 regions. When the TCR CDR3 underwent first-round RT-PCR, the HTBI primer set was used. A single record per CDR3 protein comes from TCRdb applying MiXCR to the multiplex PCR reads. Among 300,000 to 450,000 distinct CDR3 sequences listed, about 14% were seen once. Sequencing was performed on blood. The source is a woman aged 30 to 39 with Graves' ophthalmopathy.

A few counts support this clonotype. The gene calls are TRBV10-3 and TRBJ2-3; D possibly matches TRBD1 or TRBD2 (5 bases each). V lost 4 bases and J lost 3, with 17 bases in between. The CDR3 is made up of 16 amino acids. Germline CDR1 and CDR2: ENHRY and SYGVKD. The CDR3 is CAISGGAGEGTDTQYF. CDR3 bases: TGTGCCATCAGTGGTGGGGCAGGTGAGGGGACAGATACGCAGTATTTT.

This clonotype came up many times. The chain employs TRBV7-3 and TRBJ2-2; possibly TRBD1 for D (6 bases). The germline V and J ends were trimmed by 2 bases and 4 bases, with 14 bases remaining between them. The CDR3 sequence is 16 residues long. Germline V gene data show CDR1 as SGHTA and CDR2 as FQGTGA. The CDR3 loop reads CASSLFSRGSTGELFF. As DNA, the CDR3 is TGTGCCAGCAGCTTATTTTCGAGGGGGTCCACCGGGGAGCTGTTTTTT.